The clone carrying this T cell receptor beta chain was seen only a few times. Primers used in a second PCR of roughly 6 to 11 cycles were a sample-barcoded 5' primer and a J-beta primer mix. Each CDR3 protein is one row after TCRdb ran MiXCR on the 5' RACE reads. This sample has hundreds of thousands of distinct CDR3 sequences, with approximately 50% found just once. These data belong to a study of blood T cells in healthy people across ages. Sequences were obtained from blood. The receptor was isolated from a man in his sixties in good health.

The CDR3 DNA is TGCGCCAGCAGCCCGGTCCCCTCCTACGAGCAGTACTTC. Translating it yields CASSPVPSYEQYF. The V call is TRBV5-1, the J call TRBJ2-7; D unresolved. The V gene lost 4 bases and the J gene lost 0 bases, with 8 bases spanning the gap. This CDR3 comprises 13 residues. The V gene's germline CDR1 is SGHRS and CDR2 YFSETQ.